The 15 T cell receptor beta chains in this list originate from one sample, sequenced in a study of blood T cell repertoires in COVID-19. Measured with immunoSEQ multiplex PCR; TCRdb has only the in-frame clones, and not every one. This sample has roughly 200,000 clones; about four fifths occur once, and the top ten carry around 4%. Sequenced: peripheral blood. The origin of the receptors is a man aged 50-59 years with active or convalescent COVID-19.

The chain employs TRBV6-2 or TRBV6-3 and TRBJ2-1; TRBD1 matches at 7 bases. The CDR3 length is 15 residues. The V and J ends lost 2 bases and 0 bases, in that order; junction bases with no gene match: 1. The germline V gene encodes CDR1 MNHEY and CDR2 SVGEGT. CDR3 sequence reads: CASSYGDSSYNEQFF. CDR3 nucleotide sequence: TGTGCCAGCAGTTACGGGGACAGCTCCTACAATGAGCAGTTCTTC.

The chain combines TRBV7-2 with TRBJ2-3; 7 positions match TRBD2. This CDR3 has 15 residues. Germline V gene sequence: CDR1 SGHTA, CDR2 FQGNSA. The trim removed 0 bases at V and 7 bases at J, leaving 7 bases unmatched. In nucleotides, the CDR3 is TGTGCCAGCAGCTTAGCCGGCGGGAGTGCAAATACGCAGTATTTT. Translating it yields CASSLAGGSANTQYF.

V usage is TRBV7-9 and J usage is TRBJ2-5, with 8 bases fitting TRBD1. In germline, CDR1 is SEHNR, CDR2 FQNEAQ (reference sequence). CDR3 length equals 14 residues. The V segment lost 4 bases and the J segment 5 bases; nucleotides outside the gene matches: 6. In DNA, the CDR3 is TGTGCCAGCAGCTGGGGACAGGACAGGGAGACCCAGTACTTC. Translation: CASSWGQDRETQYF. The full variable domain, completed using reference TRBV7-9 and TRBJ2-5, is DTGVSQNPRHKITKRGQNVTFRCDPISEHNRLYWYRQTLGQGPEFLTYFQNEAQLEKSRLLSDRFSAERPKGSFSTLEIQRTEQGDSAMYLCASSWGQDRETQYFGPGTRLLVL.

The chain uses TRBV15 and TRBJ1-5, with 7 positions matching TRBD1. Per germline, CDR1 LNHNV and CDR2 YYDKDF (reference sequence). CDR3 length: 15 amino acids. With V trimmed by 3 bases and J by 1 base, 3 bases remained unmatched. CDR3 protein: CATSSRQGSNQPQHF. The CDR3 DNA follows: TGTGCCACCAGCAGTCGACAGGGAAGCAATCAGCCCCAGCATTTT.

This clone has a single count. The chain uses TRBV11-2 and TRBJ1-1; D remains unclear. This CDR3 is 12 amino acids long. Germline CDR1 is SGHAT and CDR2 is FQNNGV. The V gene lost 2 bases and the J gene lost 5 bases, with 6 bases spanning the gap. The CDR3 here is CASSLRDTEAFF. CDR3 DNA sequence: TGTGCCAGCAGCTTACGGGATACTGAAGCTTTCTTT. Full variable domain (missing parts from reference TRBV11-2 and TRBJ1-1): EAGVAQSPRYKIIEKRQSVAFWCNPISGHATLYWYQQILGQGPKLLIQFQNNGVVDDSQLPKDRFSAERLKGVDSTLKIQPAKLEDSAVYLCASSLRDTEAFFGQGTRLTVV.

This sequence joins TRBV19 and TRBJ2-3, with 13 bases fitting TRBD2. Trimming at V came to 8 bases and at J to 7 bases, leaving 9 bases not matched to a gene. This CDR3 contains 15 residues. CDR1 and CDR2 from the germline V gene are LNHDA and SQIVND (reference sequence). The chain's CDR3 is CASHKGLAGKNTQYF. The CDR3 DNA sequence: TGTGCCAGTCATAAGGGACTAGCGGGGAAGAATACGCAGTATTTT.

A remark on this clone: Distinct nucleotide sequences in the sample also encode this CDR3. This chain uses TRBV5-1 with TRBJ2-7; 11 nucleotides line up with TRBD1. J lost 5 bases, V lost 8 bases, and 15 bases had no gene match. This CDR3 spans 16 amino acids. The V gene's germline CDR1 is SGHRS and CDR2 YFSETQ. CDR3 DNA sequence: TGCGCCAGTAGCAATAGACCGGGACAGGGGGTCGACGAGCAGTACTTC. The encoded protein is CASSNRPGQGVDEQYF.

The chain employs TRBV11-2 and TRBJ1-1; D is perhaps TRBD1 (5 bases). The germline V gene has CDR1 SGHAT and CDR2 FQNNGV. Trimming cost V 5 bases and J 4 bases, with 17 bases left between them. The length of the CDR3 is 15 residues. The CDR3: CASSPGKGPSTEAFF. As DNA, the CDR3 is TGTGCCAGCAGCCCCGGCAAGGGGCCCAGCACTGAAGCTTTCTTT.

The gene calls are TRBV5-4 and TRBJ1-1, with D possibly matching TRBD1 (5 bases). The CDR3 totals 15 residues. Trimming pared 4 bases from V and 4 bases from J, leaving 17 bases between. Germline-derived CDR1 and CDR2 are SGHNT and YYREEE (reference sequence). The CDR3 DNA reads TGTGCCAGCAGCCGTTCCACGGGGGAGGGCACTGAAGCTTTCTTT. Its protein is CASSRSTGEGTEAFF.

The genes are TRBV2 and TRBJ2-1; 9 positions agree with TRBD2. In germline, CDR1 is SNHLY, CDR2 FYNNEI. V lost 6 bases and J lost 6; bases outside the gene matches: 6. The CDR3 contains 14 residues. CDR3 bases: TGTGCCAGCAGGCCGGGACTAGCCCTCAATGAGCAGTTCTTC. Translated: CASRPGLALNEQFF.

V gene TRBV5-4 combines with J gene TRBJ1-2; 8 bases agree with TRBD1. The V and J ends lost 0 bases and 6 bases, in that order; junction bases with no gene match: 4. The germline V gene has CDR1 SGHNT and CDR2 YYREEE (reference sequence). The CDR3 runs to 14 residues. The CDR3, as DNA: TGTGCCAGCAGCTTGGACAGGGGGAATGATGGCTACACCTTC. Translation gives CASSLDRGNDGYTF.

In DNA form, the CDR3 reads TGTGCCAGCAGCTTAGAGGGACAGGGTTCGCATGAGCAGTTCTTC. It translates to CASSLEGQGSHEQFF. The chain recombines TRBV11-3 with TRBJ2-1; 9 bases agree with TRBD1. J was trimmed by 8 bases and V by 0 bases; bases with no gene match: 5. CDR1 is SGHNT and CDR2 is YENEEA in the germline V gene. The CDR3 is 15 residues long.

V gene TRBV7-2 combines with J gene TRBJ2-2; 8 nucleotides align to TRBD2. CDR1 and CDR2 (germline): SGHTA, FQGNSA. The CDR3 is 17 residues long. Trimming at V came to 10 bases and at J to 2 bases, leaving 15 bases not matched to a gene. For the CDR3, the DNA is TGTGCCACCGTATCTAAACAAAGCGGGGGTAACACCGGGGAGCTGTTTTTT. As protein: CATVSKQSGGNTGELFF.

Only one count was recorded for this clone. V is TRBV20-1 and J is TRBJ2-7; no firm D call. With 3 bases removed from V and 3 bases from J, the gap between germline ends came to 12 bases. The CDR3 has 13 amino acids. Germline CDR1 and CDR2: DFQATT and SNEGSKA (reference sequence). CDR3 DNA: TGCAGTGCTAGTTCACAGCCGAACTACGAGCAGTACTTC. It codes for CSASSQPNYEQYF.

This clone came up many times. This chain links TRBV10-3 with TRBJ1-5; maybe TRBD1 (5 bases). Germline values: CDR1 ENHRY, CDR2 SYGVKD. This CDR3 spans 14 amino acids. Trimming took off 4 bases at V and 1 base at J, with 8 bases between the two ends. CDR3 DNA sequence: TGTGCCATCAGTGGGGGGGACAGCAATCAGCCCCAGCATTTT. Its protein is CAISGGDSNQPQHF.